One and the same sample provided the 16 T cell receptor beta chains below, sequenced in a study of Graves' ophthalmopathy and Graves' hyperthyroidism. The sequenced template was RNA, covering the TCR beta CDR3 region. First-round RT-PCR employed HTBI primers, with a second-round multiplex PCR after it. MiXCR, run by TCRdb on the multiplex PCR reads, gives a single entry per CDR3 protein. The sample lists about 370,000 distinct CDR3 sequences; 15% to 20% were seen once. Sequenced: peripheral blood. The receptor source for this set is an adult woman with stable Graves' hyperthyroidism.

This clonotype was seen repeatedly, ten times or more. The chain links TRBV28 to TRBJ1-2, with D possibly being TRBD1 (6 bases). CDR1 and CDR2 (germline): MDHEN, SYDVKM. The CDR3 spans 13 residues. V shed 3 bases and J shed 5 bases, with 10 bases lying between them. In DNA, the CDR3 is TGTGCCAGCAGTTTGCACAGGGATTATGGCTACACCTTC. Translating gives CASSLHRDYGYTF.

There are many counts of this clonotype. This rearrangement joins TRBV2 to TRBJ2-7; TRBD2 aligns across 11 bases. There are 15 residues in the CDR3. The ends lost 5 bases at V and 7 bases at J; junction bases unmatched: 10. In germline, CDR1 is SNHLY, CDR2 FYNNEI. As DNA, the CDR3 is TGTGCCAGCAGTACTCTACTAGCGGGAGCAGGAGAGCAGTACTTC. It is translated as CASSTLLAGAGEQYF.

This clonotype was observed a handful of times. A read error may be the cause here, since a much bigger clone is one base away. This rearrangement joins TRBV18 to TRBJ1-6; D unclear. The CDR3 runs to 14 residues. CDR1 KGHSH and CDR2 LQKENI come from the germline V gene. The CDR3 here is CASSPSALDSHLHF. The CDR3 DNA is TGTGCCAGCTCACCATCCGCGTTGGATTCACACCTCCACTTT.

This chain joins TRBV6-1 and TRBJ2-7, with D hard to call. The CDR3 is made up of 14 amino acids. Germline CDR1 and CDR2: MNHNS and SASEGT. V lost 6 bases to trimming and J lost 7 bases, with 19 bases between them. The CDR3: CASSPPLGSVEQYF. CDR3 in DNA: TGTGCCAGCAGCCCACCCTTGGGCTCGGTGGAGCAGTACTTC.

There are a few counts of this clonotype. The CDR3 bases are TGTGCCAGCAGCGGAACTAGCGGGAGCGCAGATACGCAGTATTTT. Translating gives CASSGTSGSADTQYF. V usage is TRBV7-2 and J usage is TRBJ2-3; 11 bases are shared with TRBD2. Germline CDR1 SGHTA, CDR2 FQGNSA. The length of the CDR3 is 15 residues. V dropped 5 bases and J dropped 4; count of bases not matched to a gene: 5. Looking up the rest from reference TRBV7-2 and TRBJ2-3 gives the full variable domain: GAGVSQSPSNKVTEKGKDVELRCDPISGHTALYWYRQSLGQGLEFLIYFQGNSAPDKSGLPSDRFSAERTGGSVSTLTIQRTQQEDSAVYLCASSGTSGSADTQYFGPGTRLTVL.

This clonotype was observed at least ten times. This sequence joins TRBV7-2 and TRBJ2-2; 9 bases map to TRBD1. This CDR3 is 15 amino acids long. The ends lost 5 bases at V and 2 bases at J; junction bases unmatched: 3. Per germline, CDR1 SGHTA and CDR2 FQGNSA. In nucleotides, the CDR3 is TGTGCCAGCAGCACGGGACAGGGTAACACCGGGGAGCTGTTTTTT. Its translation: CASSTGQGNTGELFF.

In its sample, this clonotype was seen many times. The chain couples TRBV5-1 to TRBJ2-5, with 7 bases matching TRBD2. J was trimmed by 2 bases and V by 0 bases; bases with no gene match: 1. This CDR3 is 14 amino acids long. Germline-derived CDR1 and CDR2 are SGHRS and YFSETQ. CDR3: CASSLDGGQETQYF. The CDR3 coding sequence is TGCGCCAGCAGCTTGGACGGGGGGCAAGAGACCCAGTACTTC.

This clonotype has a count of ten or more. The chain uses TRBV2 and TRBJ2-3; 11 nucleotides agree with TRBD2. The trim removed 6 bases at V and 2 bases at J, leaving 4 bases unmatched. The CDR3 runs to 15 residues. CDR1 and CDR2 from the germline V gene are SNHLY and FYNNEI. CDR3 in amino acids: CASRGTSGLTDTQYF. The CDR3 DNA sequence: TGTGCCAGCAGAGGGACTAGCGGCCTCACAGATACGCAGTATTTT.

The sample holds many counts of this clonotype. This CDR3 is CASSLDRGFNQPQHF. DNA for the CDR3: TGTGCCAGCAGCTTAGACAGGGGGTTCAATCAGCCCCAGCATTTT. The chain is built from TRBV7-8 and TRBJ1-5, with 8 nucleotides matching TRBD1. Germline V gene data show CDR1 as SGHVS and CDR2 as FQNEAQ. V lost 1 base to trimming and J lost 3 bases; unmatched junction nucleotides: 2. The CDR3 loop spans 15 amino acids.

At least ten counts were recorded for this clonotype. The CDR3 here is CASSLPGNYEQYF. CDR3 nucleotide sequence: TGTGCCAGCAGTTTACCAGGCAACTACGAGCAGTACTTC. The genes are TRBV12-3 or TRBV12-4 and TRBJ2-7; D call uncertain. Trimming shortened V by 2 bases and J by 3 bases, and 8 bases separated the two germline ends. This CDR3 comprises 13 residues.

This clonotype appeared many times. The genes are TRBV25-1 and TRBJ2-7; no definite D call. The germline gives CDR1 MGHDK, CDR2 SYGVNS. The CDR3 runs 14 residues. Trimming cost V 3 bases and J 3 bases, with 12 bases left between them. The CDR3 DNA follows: TGTGCCAGCAGTGACCCACCCCCGGGCTACGAGCAGTACTTC. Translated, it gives CASSDPPPGYEQYF.

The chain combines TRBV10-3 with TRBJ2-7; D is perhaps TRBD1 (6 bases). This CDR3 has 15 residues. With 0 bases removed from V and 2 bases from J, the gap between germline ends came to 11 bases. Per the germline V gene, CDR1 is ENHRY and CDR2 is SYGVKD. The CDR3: CAISESQGQTYEQYF. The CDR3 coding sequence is TGTGCCATCAGTGAGTCACAAGGACAGACCTACGAGCAGTACTTC.

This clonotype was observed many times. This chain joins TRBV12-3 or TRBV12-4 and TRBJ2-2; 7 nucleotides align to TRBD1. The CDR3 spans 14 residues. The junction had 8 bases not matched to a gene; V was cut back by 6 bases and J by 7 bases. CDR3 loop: CASSWDSQVGELFF. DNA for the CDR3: TGTGCCAGCAGCTGGGACAGCCAGGTCGGGGAGCTGTTTTTT.

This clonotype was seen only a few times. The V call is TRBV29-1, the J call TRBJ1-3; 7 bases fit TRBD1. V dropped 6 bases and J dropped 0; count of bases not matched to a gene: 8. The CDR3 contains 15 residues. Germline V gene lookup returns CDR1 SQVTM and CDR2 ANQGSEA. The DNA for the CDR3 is TGCAGCGTGATTTGGACAGGTGACTCTGGAAACACCATATATTTT. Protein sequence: CSVIWTGDSGNTIYF.

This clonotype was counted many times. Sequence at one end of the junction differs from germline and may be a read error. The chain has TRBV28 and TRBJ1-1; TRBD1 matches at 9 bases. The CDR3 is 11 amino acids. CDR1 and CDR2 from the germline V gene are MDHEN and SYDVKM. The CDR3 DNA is TGTGCCAGCAGTGAGGCGGACAGGGGCCTTTTT. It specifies CASSEADRGLF.

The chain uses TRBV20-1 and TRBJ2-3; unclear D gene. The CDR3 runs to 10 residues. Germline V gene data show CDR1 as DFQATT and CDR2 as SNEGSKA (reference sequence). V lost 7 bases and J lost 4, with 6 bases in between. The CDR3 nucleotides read TGCAGTGGAAGGGCAGATACGCAGTATTTT. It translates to CSGRADTQYF.